Below, one T cell receptor (beta chain) is given with its context. CDR3 length: 15 residues. V lost 6 bases to trimming and J lost 3 bases; unmatched junction nucleotides: 6. Germline CDR1 MNHNY, CDR2 SVGAGI (reference sequence). Each CDR3 protein is one row after TCRdb ran MiXCR on the 5' RACE reads. The sample lists about 1.7 million distinct CDR3 sequences, less than 40% occurring once. The data stem from a study of identical twins. This chain connects TRBV6-6 to TRBJ1-3; 9 positions match TRBD1. Sequencing used cord blood. This receptor was obtained from a newborn girl in good health. The CDR3 nucleotides are TGTGCCAGCAGACGGACAGGGGAGGGTGGAAACACCATATATTTT. Encoded protein: CASRRTGEGGNTIYF.